Listed below are T cell receptor beta chains from one sample, sequenced in a study of metastatic and nonmetastatic thyroid tumors. TCRdb ran MiXCR on the PCR reads. There are 80,000 to 85,000 clones in the sample; roughly an eighth occur only once, and approximately 8.8% lies in the top ten. Sequenced sample: tumor tissue. The receptors here all came from a female donor with papillary thyroid cancer or a benign thyroid nodule (not recorded which). Some clones in this sample may be carry-over from other donors' samples. The conserved cysteine and the conserved F or W are not part of the CDR3 here. A D gene is named only where the DNA matches it firmly.

v_gene: TRBV6-1
d_gene: -
CDR3aa: ASLSGWEIQY

v_gene: TRBV28
d_gene: -
CDR3aa: ASSLGAGSTSSSYNEQF

v_gene: TRBV11-2
d_gene: -
CDR3aa: ASSNRVGTYNEQF

v_gene: TRBV9
d_gene: TRBD2
CDR3aa: ASSQGLANTGELF

v_gene: TRBV29-1
d_gene: TRBD1
CDR3aa: SVGEGAYSPLH

v_gene: TRBV5-1
d_gene: -
CDR3aa: ASSIRFRGRGMNTEAF

v_gene: TRBV14
d_gene: -
CDR3aa: ASSQGSQGTGETQY

v_gene: TRBV5-1
d_gene: TRBD2
CDR3aa: ASRRGSSSSEQY

v_gene: TRBV6-1
d_gene: -
CDR3aa: ASPGKGAYEQY

v_gene: TRBV9
d_gene: -
CDR3aa: ASSTRWGPQETQY

v_gene: TRBV5-1
d_gene: -
CDR3aa: ASSLAARETYEQY

v_gene: TRBV9
d_gene: -
CDR3aa: ASSVRVNTEAF

v_gene: TRBV11-2
d_gene: TRBD2
CDR3aa: ASSLGTSGYEQY

v_gene: TRBV7-3
d_gene: -
CDR3aa: ASSPDRMGTEAF

v_gene: TRBV28
d_gene: -
CDR3aa: ASSLPLTPSSYEQY